This is a list of T cell receptor beta chains from one sample in a study of blood T cells in healthy people across ages. Via MiXCR, TCRdb re-called the 5' RACE reads, giving one row per CDR3 protein. The table shows around 970,000 distinct CDR3 sequences, with 51% occurring only once. The sequencing sample was made of blood. These TCRs come from a woman aged 60-75 years in good health. Each CDR3 is given with its conserved first and last residue. D genes are given only for firm matches. Clone size is shown for a subset of rows, as once, few, many or a class of expanded clone.

j_call: TRBJ2-1; d_call: TRBD2; v_call: TRBV6-5; clone_size: -; cdr3_length: 15; cdr3_aa: CASSPLAGVWNEQFF; cdr3_nt: TGTGCCAGCAGCCCTCTAGCGGGAGTTTGGAATGAGCAGTTCTTC
j_call: TRBJ2-3; d_call: -; v_call: TRBV4-3; clone_size: -; cdr3_length: 19; cdr3_aa: CASSQALPSSSGRDNTQYF; cdr3_nt: TGCGCCAGCAGCCAAGCACTCCCTAGCTCCAGCGGACGGGACAATACGCAGTATTTT
j_call: TRBJ2-3; d_call: TRBD2; v_call: TRBV28; clone_size: -; cdr3_length: 17; cdr3_aa: CASSSFRLAGDGDTQYF; cdr3_nt: TGTGCCAGCAGTTCCTTCCGACTAGCGGGAGATGGAGATACGCAGTATTTT
j_call: TRBJ2-3; d_call: -; v_call: TRBV4-1; clone_size: -; cdr3_length: 15; cdr3_aa: CASSQVSRQGDTQYF; cdr3_nt: TGCGCCAGCAGCCAAGTAAGCCGACAAGGGGATACGCAGTATTTT
j_call: TRBJ2-1; d_call: -; v_call: TRBV24-1; clone_size: -; cdr3_length: 15; cdr3_aa: CATSARGGAGNEQFF; cdr3_nt: TGTGCCACCAGTGCCCGCGGAGGGGCCGGCAATGAGCAGTTCTTC
j_call: TRBJ1-2; d_call: -; v_call: TRBV28; clone_size: -; cdr3_length: 16; cdr3_aa: CASSPSQGRALYGYTF; cdr3_nt: TGTGCCAGCAGTCCCAGCCAGGGGCGTGCCCTCTATGGCTACACCTTC
j_call: TRBJ2-7; d_call: TRBD2; v_call: TRBV20-1; clone_size: few; cdr3_length: 13; cdr3_aa: CSARTPGGSGQYF; cdr3_nt: TGCAGTGCTAGAACTCCGGGGGGATCCGGGCAGTACTTC
j_call: TRBJ2-5; d_call: TRBD1; v_call: TRBV3-1; clone_size: -; cdr3_length: 17; cdr3_aa: CASSLNLQGASQETQYF; cdr3_nt: TGTGCCAGCAGCCTCAACCTCCAGGGGGCGAGTCAAGAGACCCAGTACTTC
j_call: TRBJ1-4; d_call: -; v_call: TRBV9; clone_size: -; cdr3_length: 15; cdr3_aa: CASSERPGADEKLFF; cdr3_nt: TGTGCCAGCAGCGAGCGGCCAGGAGCGGATGAAAAACTGTTTTTT
j_call: TRBJ1-6; d_call: -; v_call: TRBV28; clone_size: few; cdr3_length: 15; cdr3_aa: CASNPGGLFNSPLHF; cdr3_nt: TGTGCCAGCAACCCCGGGGGGCTGTTTAATTCACCCCTCCACTTT
j_call: TRBJ2-1; d_call: -; v_call: TRBV5-4; clone_size: -; cdr3_length: 20; cdr3_aa: CASTLRSSPIFLSSYNEQFF; cdr3_nt: TGTGCCAGCACCTTGCGATCTTCTCCAATTTTCCTTAGCTCCTACAATGAGCAGTTCTTC
j_call: TRBJ2-7; d_call: TRBD2; v_call: TRBV4-1; clone_size: few; cdr3_length: 13; cdr3_aa: CASQGLSAYEQYF; cdr3_nt: TGCGCCAGCCAGGGACTATCTGCTTACGAGCAGTACTTC
j_call: TRBJ2-7; d_call: -; v_call: TRBV20-1; clone_size: few; cdr3_length: 14; cdr3_aa: CSARVRAGVNEQYF; cdr3_nt: TGCAGTGCTAGAGTTCGGGCAGGGGTAAACGAGCAGTACTTC
j_call: TRBJ2-5; d_call: -; v_call: TRBV6-5; clone_size: -; cdr3_length: 14; cdr3_aa: CASSTPGVLGTQYF; cdr3_nt: TGTGCCAGCAGTACTCCGGGCGTACTCGGGACCCAGTACTTC
j_call: TRBJ2-3; d_call: -; v_call: TRBV14; clone_size: few; cdr3_length: 15; cdr3_aa: CASSQEPQGTDTQYF; cdr3_nt: TGTGCCAGCAGCCAAGAACCTCAGGGAACAGATACGCAGTATTTT
j_call: TRBJ1-2; d_call: TRBD1; v_call: TRBV7-9; clone_size: -; cdr3_length: 15; cdr3_aa: CASSFQDRDNYGCTF; cdr3_nt: TGTGCCAGCAGCTTTCAGGACAGGGATAACTATGGCTGCACCTTC